This TCR beta chain was identified in a study of monozygotic twins with inflammatory bowel disease. TCRdb reanalyzed the 5' RACE reads, giving one entry per CDR3 protein sequence and no DNA. Listed are 400,000 to 500,000 distinct CDR3 sequences; around 2.4% falls within the top ten. Points on this clonotype: What it binds is not known.

This CDR3 has 18 amino acids. Germline loops: CDR1 SGHRS, CDR2 YFSETQ. Findings of the study overall: Discrimination among different T cell subtypes was not achievable. IBD patients had lower TCRbeta diversity (inverse Simpson) than healthy co-twins. People with IBD had fewer clonotypes in common with others than healthy twins did, especially with disease activity.

The receptor was isolated from a human donor with ulcerative colitis or Crohn's disease, or a healthy co-twin of an affected twin (not recorded which). The V call is TRBV5-1, the J call TRBJ2-1; the D call of TRBD1 rests on TCRdb alone, since no DNA is present to check it. Sequenced: blood. The CDR3 protein is CASSSRDRWGLAGNEQFF.